The entry below gives a single T cell receptor beta chain sequence along with its context. What it binds is not known. The entry originates in a study of cytomegalovirus exposure and HLA in healthy donors. Study conclusions and caveats: Three chains linked to CMV were shown in vitro to be specific for CMV antigens. The investigators catalogued under 200 TCR beta chains as cytomegalovirus-associated.

Sequencing used immunoSEQ multiplex PCR; TCRdb keeps in-frame clones, though not all of them. The data show around 70,000 clones, about 93% seen once. The source is a man aged 18 to 35 in good health and CMV-seropositive. The sequenced material came from PBMCs.

The CDR3 DNA is TGCGCCAGCTCTCGGGGAGGGGAAGCTTTCTTT. The encoded protein is CASSRGGEAFF. The rearrangement joins TRBV5-1 to TRBJ1-1; no firm D call. Germline V gene sequence: CDR1 SGHRS, CDR2 YFSETQ. The CDR3 totals 11 residues. V lost 7 bases and J lost 8, with 12 bases in between. Drawing the rest from reference TRBV5-1 and TRBJ1-1, the complete variable domain is KAGVTQTPRYLIKTRGQQVTLSCSPISGHRSVSWYQQTPGQGLQFLFEYFSETQRNKGNFPGRFSGRQFSNSRSEMNVSTLELGDSALYLCASSRGGEAFFGQGTRLTVV.